This TCR beta chain was observed in a study of technical replicates of blood from several donors. The protocol was immunoSEQ multiplex PCR, while the TCRdb copy is restricted to in-frame clones and leaves out a portion. The sample shows more than 90,000 clones, almost 97% of them seen only once. Trimming cost V 0 bases and J 9 bases; bases outside gene matches: 13. CDR3 length: 16 residues. Germline assignment: CDR1 ENHRY and CDR2 SYGVKD. The chain recombines TRBV10-3 with TRBJ1-2; 7 positions agree with TRBD1. This TCR was sampled from a human donor in good health. Source material: T cells isolated from PBMCs. In nucleotides, the CDR3 is TGTGCCATCAGTGAGTCGATCCTGGCGACAGGGAATAGCTACACCTTC. This sequence encodes CAISESILATGNSYTF.